This is a list of T cell receptor beta chains from one sample in a study of shared clonotypes between healthy human individuals. Sequencing used immunoSEQ multiplex PCR; TCRdb keeps in-frame clones, though not all of them. The data contain roughly 2,000,000 clones, around 96% of them singletons. The sample was naive CD8+ T cells sorted from blood. The receptor set was obtained from a man aged 18 to 35 in good health. Both conserved end residues are part of each CDR3. A D gene is named only where the DNA matches it firmly. Only some rows state a clone size, as once, few, many or a class for expanded clones.

-,-,TRBJ2-3,TRBV7-9,15,CASSSARGDADTQYF,TGTGCCAGCAGCTCAGCTAGGGGGGATGCAGATACGCAGTATTTT
-,-,TRBJ2-7,TRBV4-3,14,CASSQDWTTYEQYF,TGCGCCAGCAGCCAAGATTGGACAACGTACGAGCAGTACTTC
-,-,TRBJ1-1,TRBV9,15,CASSEGSPMNTEAFF,TGTGCCAGCAGCGAGGGGAGCCCTATGAACACTGAAGCTTTCTTT
TRBD1,-,TRBJ1-1,TRBV4-1,11,CASSQSGGQIF,TGCGCCAGCAGCCAGTCAGGGGGCCAGATCTTT
-,-,TRBJ1-1,TRBV4-1,14,CASSQDPVNTEAFF,TGCGCCAGCAGCCAAGACCCGGTGAACACTGAAGCTTTCTTT
-,-,TRBJ2-7,TRBV13,16,CASSSDYTGDSHEQYF,TGTGCCAGCAGCTCGGACTACACGGGAGACTCCCACGAGCAGTACTTC
-,-,TRBJ2-3,TRBV27,13,CASSPSTADTQYF,TGTGCCAGCAGCCCCTCGACAGCTGATACGCAGTATTTT
TRBD2,-,TRBJ2-3,TRBV5-4,16,CASSFSSGGYGDTQYF,TGTGCCAGCAGCTTCTCTAGCGGGGGGTACGGGGATACGCAGTATTTT
TRBD1,-,TRBJ2-5,TRBV7-9,17,CASSLLGQDLRQETQYF,TGTGCCAGCAGCTTACTAGGACAGGACCTAAGGCAAGAGACCCAGTACTTC
-,-,TRBJ2-5,TRBV29-1,14,CSVEASGKQETQYF,TGCAGCGTTGAAGCCTCGGGGAAGCAAGAGACCCAGTACTTC
-,-,TRBJ2-7,TRBV6-5,15,CASSYVALGIYEQYF,TGTGCCAGCAGTTACGTGGCACTTGGAATCTACGAGCAGTACTTC
TRBD2,-,TRBJ2-7,TRBV27,14,CASSQGLAGAEQYF,TGTGCCAGCAGTCAGGGACTAGCGGGAGCCGAGCAGTACTTC
TRBD1,-,TRBJ2-3,TRBV6-1,16,CASSEPRTGGTDTQYF,TGTGCCAGCAGTGAACCGAGGACAGGGGGCACAGATACGCAGTATTTT
-,-,TRBJ1-1,TRBV6-5,12,CASSYDRTEAFF,TGTGCCAGCAGTTACGACCGCACTGAAGCTTTCTTT
-,once,TRBJ2-7,TRBV6-1,14,CASSLQGSYYEQYF,TGTGCCAGCAGTCTCCAGGGCTCCTACTACGAGCAGTACTTC
-,-,TRBJ1-2,TRBV10-2,15,CASSESGPLPGGYTF,TGCGCCAGCAGTGAGTCTGGACCCCTCCCGGGAGGCTACACCTTC
TRBD1,-,TRBJ2-3,TRBV18,15,CASSPRGHFIDTQYF,TGTGCCAGCTCACCAAGGGGGCACTTCATAGATACGCAGTATTTT
TRBD2,-,TRBJ2-1,TRBV5-6,14,CASSLAGAVDEQFF,TGTGCCAGCAGCTTAGCGGGGGCGGTGGATGAGCAGTTCTTC
-,-,TRBJ2-7,TRBV4-2,13,CASSQDAGLEQYF,TGTGCCAGCAGCCAAGATGCCGGGCTCGAGCAGTACTTC
-,once,TRBJ2-7,TRBV27,14,CASSLSDSTYEQYF,TGTGCCAGCAGTTTATCCGACAGTACCTACGAGCAGTACTTC
-,-,TRBJ2-5,TRBV11-2,15,CASSSGQHSQETQYF,TGTGCCAGCAGCTCCGGACAGCACTCGCAAGAGACCCAGTACTTC
-,-,TRBJ2-7,TRBV5-8,15,CASSPGGGGYYEQYF,TGTGCCAGCAGCCCGGGAGGGGGCGGCTACTACGAGCAGTACTTC
-,-,TRBJ1-1,TRBV13,14,CASSLGQGITEAFF,TGTGCCAGCAGCTTAGGGCAGGGAATCACTGAAGCTTTCTTT
-,-,TRBJ2-7,TRBV28,12,CASSLRNYEQYF,TGTGCCAGCAGTTTGCGGAACTACGAGCAGTACTTC
TRBD1,-,TRBJ2-7,TRBV6-1,16,CASSEDAPGQDYEQYF,TGTGCCAGCAGTGAAGACGCTCCGGGACAGGACTACGAGCAGTACTTC
-,-,TRBJ2-1,TRBV6-1,15,CASSEGGLFYNEQFF,TGTGCCAGCAGTGAAGGGGGACTTTTCTACAATGAGCAGTTCTTC
TRBD2,-,TRBJ2-7,TRBV29-1,14,CSVEVGAGGREQYF,TGCAGCGTTGAAGTCGGGGCGGGAGGGAGGGAGCAGTACTTC
-,-,TRBJ1-2,TRBV5-6,12,CASSPAGFGYTF,TGTGCCAGCAGCCCCGCCGGGTTCGGCTACACCTTC
-,-,TRBJ1-5,TRBV28,14,CASTPDISNQPQHF,TGTGCCAGCACCCCCGACATTAGCAATCAGCCCCAGCATTTT
-,-,TRBJ2-3,TRBV27,14,CASSLFWGTDTQYF,TGTGCCAGCAGTTTATTTTGGGGCACAGATACGCAGTATTTT
TRBD1,-,TRBJ1-1,TRBV7-9,15,CASSLVGQGDTEAFF,TGTGCCAGCAGCTTAGTCGGACAGGGTGACACTGAAGCTTTCTTT
TRBD1,-,TRBJ2-5,TRBV30,15,CAWSNQGQSQETQYF,TGTGCCTGGAGTAACCAGGGACAGTCCCAAGAGACCCAGTACTTC
-,-,TRBJ2-5,TRBV10-2,14,CASIEGGSQETQYF,TGCGCCAGCATCGAGGGGGGGAGCCAAGAGACCCAGTACTTC
TRBD1,-,TRBJ2-7,TRBV14,18,CASSQGTGGPLLVYEQYF,TGTGCCAGCAGCCAAGGGACAGGGGGCCCTCTCCTAGTCTACGAGCAGTACTTC
-,-,TRBJ2-1,TRBV5-4,15,CASSFKVQGMPEQFF,TGTGCCAGCAGCTTCAAGGTACAAGGGATGCCTGAGCAGTTCTTC
TRBD1,-,TRBJ1-6,TRBV28,14,CASSSDRGFSPLHF,TGTGCCAGCAGTAGCGACAGGGGGTTTTCACCCCTCCACTTT
-,-,TRBJ2-1,TRBV6-1,15,CASREDSSSYNEQFF,TGTGCCAGCAGAGAAGACAGTAGCTCCTACAATGAGCAGTTCTTC
-,-,TRBJ2-1,TRBV30,14,CAWSLGEGYNEQFF,TGTGCCTGGTCTTTGGGCGAGGGATACAATGAGCAGTTCTTC
TRBD1,-,TRBJ1-1,TRBV4-3,16,CASSQDSGGLNTEAFF,TGCGCCAGCAGCCAAGACTCAGGGGGTCTGAACACTGAAGCTTTCTTT
-,-,TRBJ1-5,TRBV5-6,17,CASSSPHPAGGNQPQHF,TGTGCCAGCAGCTCCCCCCATCCCGCAGGAGGAAACCAGCCCCAGCATTTT
TRBD1,-,TRBJ2-3,TRBV30,17,CACLPWDRGLKTDTQYF,TGTGCCTGCCTTCCCTGGGACAGGGGGTTAAAGACAGATACGCAGTATTTT
-,-,TRBJ1-1,TRBV19,16,CASRSPEGVEGTEAFF,TGTGCCAGTAGAAGTCCTGAAGGGGTAGAGGGTACTGAAGCTTTCTTT
TRBD1,-,TRBJ2-1,TRBV2,13,CATQTGAYNEQFF,TGTGCCACACAGACAGGGGCCTACAATGAGCAGTTCTTC
-,-,TRBJ2-1,TRBV9,14,CASSVEDSPYEQFF,TGTGCCAGCAGCGTAGAGGACTCCCCCTATGAGCAGTTCTTC
-,-,TRBJ2-3,TRBV7-9,15,CASSSIGAGTDTQYF,TGTGCCAGCAGCTCGATCGGGGCCGGCACAGATACGCAGTATTTT
-,-,TRBJ2-1,TRBV6-6,16,CASSYSSRVGYNEQFF,TGTGCCAGCAGTTACTCCTCTCGAGTTGGATACAATGAGCAGTTCTTC
TRBD2,once,TRBJ2-7,TRBV2,15,CASTPSGSYSYEQYF,TGTGCCAGCACCCCTAGCGGGAGTTATTCCTACGAGCAGTACTTC
TRBD2,-,TRBJ2-1,TRBV6-6,16,CASSYGLAGIYNEQFF,TGTGCCAGCAGTTACGGACTAGCGGGCATTTACAATGAGCAGTTCTTC
-,-,TRBJ2-7,TRBV13,13,CASKDSRSYEQYF,TGTGCCAGCAAGGACTCGCGATCCTACGAGCAGTACTTC
-,-,TRBJ2-7,TRBV5-4,13,CASSKQWANEQYF,TGTGCCAGCAGTAAACAGTGGGCTAACGAGCAGTACTTC
TRBD1,-,TRBJ2-3,TRBV29-1,14,CSVEGTGGTDTQYF,TGCAGCGTTGAAGGGACAGGGGGCACAGATACGCAGTATTTT
-,-,TRBJ2-7,TRBV6-1,13,CASSGGDSYEQYF,TGTGCCAGCAGTGGGGGGGACAGTTACGAGCAGTACTTC
-,-,TRBJ2-1,TRBV7-8,16,CASSTLTVRGYNEQFF,TGTGCCAGCAGCACCCTGACTGTCCGTGGCTACAATGAGCAGTTCTTC